What follows describes a single T cell receptor (beta chain). This entry belongs to a study of PD-1 blockade in mismatch repair-deficient tumors. The length of the CDR3 is 13 residues. The germline gives CDR1 SGHNT, CDR2 YENEEA. Trimming removed 5 bases at V and 0 bases at J, with 7 bases between. PCR or immunohistochemistry showed mismatch repair deficiency in every enrolled patient. TCRs were sequenced from a few patients responding to pembrolizumab. Clones were read by immunoSEQ multiplex PCR, and TCRdb kept only the in-frame ones, dropping some. The repertoire holds 45,000 to 55,000 clones, over 70% seen once, with roughly 8% in the top ten.

This clonotype was obtained from an adult with mismatch repair-deficient cancer. The chain employs TRBV11-3 and TRBJ2-5; tentatively, D is TRBD1 (6 bases). Sequencing was performed on peripheral blood, taken approximately 18 weeks after starting pembrolizumab. The CDR3 reads CASSRDNQETQYF. In nucleotides, the CDR3 is TGTGCCAGCAGCAGGGACAACCAAGAGACCCAGTACTTC.